This passage covers 21 T cell receptor beta chains from one sample sequenced in a study of PD-L1 blockade in urothelial cancer. Produced via immunoSEQ multiplex PCR; TCRdb's table is partial and in-frame only. This sample has 55,000 to 75,000 clones, with roughly four fifths found just once. Time point denoted: pretreatment peripheral blood. The input for sequencing was PBMCs, taken around atezolizumab (anti-PD-L1) treatment. These receptors came from a man between 65 and 85 years old with urothelial cancer.

The rearrangement joins TRBV5-6 to TRBJ2-3, with TRBD2 as a possible D gene (5 bases). This CDR3 has 15 residues. The V end was cut by 4 bases, the J end by 2 bases, with 14 bases between. CDR1 and CDR2 from the germline V gene are SGHDT and YYEEEE. In nucleotides, the CDR3 is TGTGCCAGCAGCACGGGCCCGGGGAACACAGATACGCAGTATTTT. Protein sequence: CASSTGPGNTDTQYF.

The genes are TRBV19 and TRBJ2-7; the D gene is possibly TRBD2 (6 bases). CDR3 size: 14 residues. Per the germline V gene, CDR1 is LNHDA and CDR2 is SQIVND (reference sequence). V was cut by 5 bases and J by 5 bases, with 16 bases left in between. Here the CDR3 DNA reads TGTGCCAGTAGTCCCCGTAGGGGCGGGAACGAGCAGTACTTC. This codes for CASSPRRGGNEQYF. The whole variable domain, remainder taken from reference TRBV19 and TRBJ2-7, is DGGITQSPKYLFRKEGQNVTLSCEQNLNHDAMYWYRQDPGQGLRLIYYSQIVNDFQKGDIAEGYSVSREKKESFPLTVTSAQKNPTAFYLCASSPRRGGNEQYFGPGTRLTVT.

This clone was counted once. This chain connects TRBV28 to TRBJ2-7, with TRBD1 matching 9 bases. There are 15 residues in the CDR3. Germline assignment: CDR1 MDHEN and CDR2 SYDVKM. J lost 5 bases, V lost 6 bases, and 11 bases had no gene match. The CDR3 loop reads CASRFPGQGRNEQYF. CDR3 DNA: TGTGCCAGCAGATTCCCTGGACAGGGGAGGAACGAGCAGTACTTC.

This chain uses TRBV28 with TRBJ1-2; maybe TRBD1 (6 bases). Trimming took off 8 bases at V and 4 bases at J, with 14 bases between the two ends. This CDR3 region has 13 residues. Germline V gene data show CDR1 as MDHEN and CDR2 as SYDVKM. CDR3 bases: TGTGCCAGCGCTCCGGGACACCTCTATGGCTACACCTTC. It is translated as CASAPGHLYGYTF.

V is TRBV11-2 and J is TRBJ2-5; 11 nucleotides agree with TRBD2. The closer fit of TRBJ2-7 to the DNA end suggests the J call may be wrong. Germline CDR1 and CDR2: SGHAT and FQNNGV. The CDR3 runs to 17 residues. The CDR3 spells CASTLLSSTSGNYEQYF. CDR3 sequence (DNA): TGTGCCAGCACCCTCTTGAGTTCGACTAGCGGGAACTACGAGCAGTACTTC.

The chain combines TRBV19 with TRBJ2-2; 11 bases are shared with TRBD2. The J segment lost 7 bases and the V segment lost 2 bases, leaving 18 bases of the junction unmatched. Germline CDR1 is LNHDA and CDR2 is SQIVND (reference sequence). There are 20 residues in the CDR3. The CDR3, as DNA: TGTGCCAGTAGTATATCGGGGGCCCGTACTAGCGGGAGTGTTAACGGGGAGCTGTTTTTT. This sequence encodes CASSISGARTSGSVNGELFF.

This rearrangement joins TRBV28 to TRBJ1-4; D may be TRBD1 (5 bases). The V gene lost 6 bases and the J gene lost 3 bases, with 8 bases spanning the gap. The CDR3 totals 13 residues. CDR1 MDHEN and CDR2 SYDVKM come from the germline V gene. DNA of the CDR3: TGTGCCAGCAGCCCAGGGCCTAATGAAAAACTGTTTTTT. This gives the protein CASSPGPNEKLFF.

This clone was seen a handful of times. The chain links TRBV6-4 to TRBJ2-3; TRBD1 agrees at 11 bases. V dropped 4 bases and J dropped 2; count of bases not matched to a gene: 11. The CDR3 has 18 amino acids. CDR1 is MRHNA, CDR2 SNTAGT, per germline. CDR3 DNA sequence: TGTGCCAGCAGTGTATTTCCGGCTGGACAGGGGGCCACAGATACGCAGTATTTT. This codes for CASSVFPAGQGATDTQYF.

The V call is TRBV21-1, the J call TRBJ1-5. TRBV21-1 is classified as a pseudogene. The CDR3 spans 15 residues. The CDR3 DNA sequence: TGTGCCAGCCGAGGGGGGGGAGGGAGCAATCAGCCCCAGCATTTT. This translates into CASRGGGGSNQPQHF.

The CDR3 protein is CASSGRTEQETQYF. The CDR3 DNA reads as TGTGCCAGCAGCGGTCGGACAGAGCAAGAGACCCAGTACTTC. This chain connects TRBV9 to TRBJ2-5, with TRBD1 as a possible D gene (6 bases). This CDR3 contains 14 residues. Germline assignment: CDR1 SGDLS and CDR2 YYNGEE. The germline V and J ends were trimmed by 3 bases and 2 bases, with 11 bases remaining between them.

The chain recombines TRBV6-5 with TRBJ1-2; D gene unclear. The CDR3 spans 13 residues. V shed 5 bases and J shed 4 bases, with 11 bases lying between them. In germline, CDR1 is MNHEY, CDR2 SVGAGI. The CDR3 reads CASSVAGLYGYTF. The CDR3 DNA sequence: TGTGCCAGCAGTGTAGCTGGTCTCTATGGCTACACCTTC.

The chain is built from TRBV18 and TRBJ1-2; D might be TRBD1 (5 bases). Germline values: CDR1 KGHSH, CDR2 LQKENI. V was trimmed by 0 bases and J by 4 bases, leaving 12 bases between them. The CDR3 consists of 15 residues. CDR3 region: CASSPPEGFSYGYTF. The CDR3 nucleotides are TGTGCCAGCTCACCACCGGAGGGGTTCAGCTATGGCTACACCTTC.

CDR3 amino acids: CASSPRLGTGGLANEKLFF. In DNA form, the CDR3 reads TGTGCCAGCAGCCCCCGGTTAGGGACAGGGGGCTTAGCTAATGAAAAACTGTTTTTT. This chain joins TRBV9 and TRBJ1-4; 12 positions agree with TRBD1. V shed 4 bases, J shed 3 bases, and the junction held 13 bases outside the gene matches. Germline loops: CDR1 SGDLS, CDR2 YYNGEE. The CDR3 covers 19 residues.

The chain employs TRBV19 and TRBJ2-2, with D possibly TRBD1 on 5 matching bases. The V and J ends lost 5 bases and 0 bases respectively, with 13 bases between them. Looked up from germline, CDR1 is LNHDA and CDR2 is SQIVND (reference sequence). The CDR3 spans 16 residues. The CDR3 DNA reads as TGTGCCAGTAGTGTTTACAGGAGCTCGAACACCGGGGAGCTGTTTTTT. It translates to CASSVYRSSNTGELFF.

As concerns this clone: The sample carries other DNA sequences with the same CDR3. This chain uses TRBV4-3 with TRBJ2-3, with a possible D match to TRBD2 (7 bases). The CDR3 runs 14 residues. With 0 bases removed from V and 4 bases from J, the gap between germline ends came to 8 bases. CDR1 is LGHNA, CDR2 YSLEER, per germline. CDR3 nucleotides: TGCGCCAGCAGCCAAGAGGGGGGGCCAGATACGCAGTATTTT. Translating gives CASSQEGGPDTQYF.

This clone is categorized as medium-sized. V usage is TRBV5-8 and J usage is TRBJ2-1; TRBD2 agrees at 9 bases. Trimming took 2 bases from V and 8 from J; bases not matched to a gene: 8. Germline V CDR1 and CDR2: SGHTS, YDEGEE. The CDR3 totals 15 residues. The CDR3 DNA reads TGTGCCAGCAGCTTAAACCCTAGCGGGGACCATGAGCAGTTCTTC. Its protein product is CASSLNPSGDHEQFF.

The genes are TRBV25-1 and TRBJ2-2; the D gene is possibly TRBD2 (5 bases). The V gene's germline CDR1 is MGHDK and CDR2 SYGVNS. The CDR3 contains 18 residues. Trimming took 2 bases from V and 6 from J, leaving 22 bases between them. In DNA, the CDR3 is TGTGCCAGCAGTGAAAGGTACGGGCAGGAGGAGATTGCCGGGGAGCTGTTTTTT. Its protein is CASSERYGQEEIAGELFF.

This chain connects TRBV28 to TRBJ1-1; D gene uncertain. Germline V lookup: CDR1 MDHEN, CDR2 SYDVKM. Trimming stripped 5 bases from V and 6 bases from J, with 10 bases between. There are 12 residues in the CDR3. The chain's CDR3 is CASSLGISEAFF. The CDR3 bases are TGTGCCAGCAGTCTCGGTATCTCTGAAGCTTTCTTT.

The chain carries TRBV6-5 and TRBJ2-4, with TRBD1 identical over 7 bases. The junction had 4 bases not matched to a gene; V was cut back by 2 bases and J by 12 bases. In germline, CDR1 is MNHEY, CDR2 SVGAGI. This CDR3 contains 12 residues. In DNA, the CDR3 is TGTGCCAGCAGTTACGATAGGGGGCGTCAGTACTTC. Translated, it gives CASSYDRGRQYF.

The chain links TRBV7-3 to TRBJ2-1; 10 nucleotides align to TRBD2. The CDR3 covers 16 residues. V gave up 5 bases and J gave up 8 bases; unmatched junction bases: 12. Germline CDR1 is SGHTA and CDR2 is FQGTGA. CDR3 residues: CASSPRTSGVVHEQFF. For the CDR3, the DNA is TGTGCCAGCAGCCCCCGAACTAGCGGGGTAGTCCATGAGCAGTTCTTC.

The rearrangement uses TRBV4-2 and TRBJ1-2; D not certain. Germline CDR1 LGHNA, CDR2 YNFKEQ. V gave up 2 bases and J gave up 10 bases, with 17 bases separating them. The CDR3 is 14 amino acids. The CDR3 DNA sequence: TGTGCCAGCAGCCAAAGAGGGAGCCGGCCTCTCTACACCTTC. Its protein product is CASSQRGSRPLYTF.